These T cell receptor beta chains were read from a single sample in a study of T cell responses to AZD1222 COVID-19 vaccine. Clones were sequenced by immunoSEQ multiplex PCR, and TCRdb holds only the in-frame ones, with some missing. The data contain about 160,000 clones, 85% to 95% of them singletons. The sequences come from peripheral blood, collected 28 days after the second AZD1222 dose. All receptors derive from an adult who received the AZD1222 COVID-19 vaccine. CDR3s include the opening cysteine and the closing phenylalanine or tryptophan. The D gene is left open where the match is weak. Clone size appears in some rows only: once, few, many, or a class for an expanded clone.

NA TRBJ1-5 NA TRBV12-5 TGTGCTAGTGGTTTTGGGGTCGGCAATCAGCCCCAGCATTTT CASGFGVGNQPQHF
NA TRBJ2-2 NA TRBV6-2/TRBV6-3 TGTGCCAGCAGCCGCCCAGCCGGGGAGCTGTTTTTT CASSRPAGELFF
NA TRBJ2-1 NA TRBV20-1 TGCAGTGTTCCGGCGCCCTACGAGCAGTTCTTC CSVPAPYEQFF
NA TRBJ2-7 NA TRBV28 TGTGCCAGCAGTTTGGGAGCGTCCTTAGGAGAGCAGTACTTC CASSLGASLGEQYF
NA TRBJ1-2 TRBD1 TRBV19 TGTGCCAGTGGATGGACAGGGCTCCCCTATGGCTACACCTTC CASGWTGLPYGYTF
NA TRBJ2-3 NA TRBV7-3 TGTGCCAGCAGCTTCAGGGGGGAGGATACGCAGTATTTT CASSFRGEDTQYF
NA TRBJ2-3 TRBD2 TRBV2 TGTGCCAGCAGGGGGCCGGGACTAGCAAGAGATACGCAGTATTTT CASRGPGLARDTQYF
NA TRBJ1-2 TRBD1 TRBV29-1 TGCAGCGCCCCTCAGGCAGGGACAGGGGGCAGCTATGGCTACACCTTC CSAPQAGTGGSYGYTF
NA TRBJ2-7 NA TRBV25-1 TGTGCCAGCAGTGAAGCCGGGAGAAACTACGAGCAGTACTTC CASSEAGRNYEQYF
NA TRBJ2-3 TRBD1 TRBV24-1 TGTGCCACCAGTGACCCGGAAGGACAGGCTACAGATACGCAGTATTTT CATSDPEGQATDTQYF
NA TRBJ1-1 TRBD1 TRBV29-1 TGCAGCGTCTCCGGGACAGGGAGGGATTTTGAAGCTTTCTTT CSVSGTGRDFEAFF
NA TRBJ1-1 NA TRBV4-3 TGCGCCAGCAGCCAAGATCGGGGGGCGCGTACTGAAGCTTTCTTT CASSQDRGARTEAFF
NA TRBJ2-1 TRBD2 TRBV5-4 TGTGCCAGCAGCTTCACACTAGCGGGAGGGAGGAGCTCCTACAATGAGCAGTTCTTC CASSFTLAGGRSSYNEQFF
NA TRBJ1-5 TRBD1 TRBV28 TGTGCCAGCAGGCCTCGGGACAGGGCGCTCAATCAGCCCCAGCATTTT CASRPRDRALNQPQHF
NA TRBJ2-1 TRBD2 TRBV18 TGTGCCAGCTCACAGCAGTCGGGGGGAATTTACAATGAGCAGTTCTTC CASSQQSGGIYNEQFF
NA TRBJ1-2 NA TRBV5-6 TGTGCCAGCAGAAGACAATTGTTTGGCTACACCTTC CASRRQLFGYTF
once TRBJ2-2 NA TRBV6-5 TGTGCCAGCAGGAGGGTACAAAACACCGGGGAGCTGTTTTTT CASRRVQNTGELFF
NA TRBJ2-3 NA TRBV7-3 TGTGCCAGCAGCTCGACTAGTCCCACAGATACGCAGTATTTT CASSSTSPTDTQYF
NA TRBJ1-3 NA TRBV28 TGTGCCAGCAGTTTATGGAAAGGACAGTCCTACTCTGGAAACACCATATATTTT CASSLWKGQSYSGNTIYF
NA TRBJ2-1 TRBD1 TRBV7-9 TGTGCCAGCAGCTCCAGGACAGGGGGGAATGAGCAGTTCTTC CASSSRTGGNEQFF
NA TRBJ1-1 NA TRBV5-1 TGCGCCAGCAGCCCCCGTCACACTGAAGCTTTCTTT CASSPRHTEAFF
NA TRBJ1-5 NA TRBV12-3/TRBV12-4 TGTGCCAGCAGTTTTATTGTTCAGCCCCAGCATTTT CASSFIVQPQHF
once TRBJ1-1 NA TRBV19 TGTGCCAGTAGTCCGTGGGGCAGTCCGAACACTGAAGCTTTCTTT CASSPWGSPNTEAFF
NA TRBJ1-1 NA TRBV19 TGTGCCAGTAGTTTACAGGTCCTCACTGAAGCTTTCTTT CASSLQVLTEAFF
NA TRBJ1-3 NA TRBV2 TGTGCCAGCGGTTTAGACTCTGGAAACACCATATATTTT CASGLDSGNTIYF
NA TRBJ1-2 NA TRBV5-5 TGTGCCAGCAGCTTGACAGGTGACTATGGCTACACCTTC CASSLTGDYGYTF
NA TRBJ1-1 NA TRBV6-1 TGTGCCAGCAGTGAAGGGACACGAGCTTTCTTT CASSEGTRAFF
NA TRBJ1-3 NA TRBV5-4 TGTGCCAGCAGCTACCTACTTAGCAGCGGGCTGCCGGACACCATATATTTT CASSYLLSSGLPDTIYF
NA TRBJ2-1 NA TRBV19 TGTGCCAGTAGTAGAGAACCTTACAATGAGCAGTTCTTC CASSREPYNEQFF
NA TRBJ2-3 TRBD2 TRBV9 TGTGCCAGCAGCACTACGGGACTAGGGGCAGATACGCAGTATTTT CASSTTGLGADTQYF
NA TRBJ2-7 NA TRBV27 TGTGCCAGCAGCCCCGGGCCAACCTACGAGCAGTACTTC CASSPGPTYEQYF
NA TRBJ1-2 NA TRBV7-9 TGTGCCAGCAGCTTAGCGCACGATGGCTACACCTTC CASSLAHDGYTF
NA TRBJ1-1 TRBD1 TRBV19 TGTGCCAGTAGTAATGGACAGGGTATAAGGGCTGAAGCTTTCTTT CASSNGQGIRAEAFF
NA TRBJ2-5 NA TRBV28 TGTGCCAGCAGCCCAATGGGAGAGACCCAGTACTTC CASSPMGETQYF
NA TRBJ1-2 NA TRBV5-1 TGCGCCAGCAGCCGGGGGGACTATGGCTACACCTTC CASSRGDYGYTF
NA TRBJ2-7 NA TRBV7-9 TGTGCCAGCAGCTTAGGTAGTGCTAGTTGGGAGAGTGACTACGAGCAGTACTTC CASSLGSASWESDYEQYF
once TRBJ1-1 NA TRBV5-1 TGCGCCAGCAGCTCCGGATCGGATGAAGCTTTCTTT CASSSGSDEAFF
NA TRBJ1-1 NA TRBV6-1 TGTGCCAGCAGTGAGAGACAGCCTTTTATGAACACTGAAGCTTTCTTT CASSERQPFMNTEAFF
NA TRBJ1-1 NA TRBV6-2/TRBV6-3 TGTGCCAGCAGCTTCGGACCGCTCGGTGAAGCTTTCTTT CASSFGPLGEAFF
NA TRBJ1-2 TRBD1 TRBV27 TGTGCCAGCAGTTTATGGGGGGGACAGGGCTACACCTTC CASSLWGGQGYTF
NA TRBJ2-1 TRBD2 TRBV4-3 TGCGCCAGCAGCCAAGCCCTAGCGGGAGTTCTGGTAAATGAGCAGTTCTTC CASSQALAGVLVNEQFF
NA TRBJ1-6 NA TRBV5-7 TGTGCCAGCAGCTTGGTTGGGGAGGACTCACCCCTCCACTTT CASSLVGEDSPLHF
NA TRBJ1-1 TRBD1 TRBV19 TGTGCCAGCACACCGGGACAGGGAGGGACTGAAGCTTTCTTT CASTPGQGGTEAFF
once TRBJ1-5 TRBD1 TRBV7-2 TGTGCCAGCAGCCGTGACAGGGGAAGTCAGCCCCAGCATTTT CASSRDRGSQPQHF
NA TRBJ2-1 NA TRBV11-2 TGTGCCAGCGACAGGTCTGGCAATGAGCAGTTCTTC CASDRSGNEQFF
NA TRBJ2-5 NA TRBV29-1 TGCAGCGTTGAAGAAGACGCAGAGACCCAGTACTTC CSVEEDAETQYF
NA TRBJ2-5 TRBD2 TRBV29-1 TGCAGCGTTGGGGGCTTGGGACTAAGGGAAGAGACCCAGTACTTC CSVGGLGLREETQYF
NA TRBJ2-5 NA TRBV2 TGTGCCAGCAGGAGCCTAGGGAAAGAGACCCAGTACTTC CASRSLGKETQYF
NA TRBJ2-3 TRBD2 TRBV5-4 TGTGCCAGCAGCTTGAGTGTAGCGGGCGCAGATACGCAGTATTTT CASSLSVAGADTQYF
NA TRBJ1-2 NA TRBV5-4 TGTGCCAGCAGCTTTGCGGTAAACTATGGCTACACCTTC CASSFAVNYGYTF
NA TRBJ1-4 NA TRBV29-1 TGCAGCGTTGAATCAGGGGATAATGAAAAACTGTTTTTT CSVESGDNEKLFF
NA TRBJ1-1 NA TRBV18 TGTGCCAGCTCTCCGGATTTTCCAGAAGCTTTCTTT CASSPDFPEAFF